The 31 T cell receptor beta chains listed next were all sequenced from one sample in a study of identical twins. In TCRdb, the 5' RACE reads were re-called with MiXCR into one record per CDR3 protein. The sample holds 450,000 or so distinct CDR3 sequences, 14% seen once. The sample was also linked to a second study, of yellow fever vaccine responses in identical twins.

The sequenced sample was CD4+ T cells sorted from blood. The receptors were gathered from a woman between 18 and 29 years old in good health.

This clonotype was picked up many times. The rearrangement joins TRBV7-9 to TRBJ2-3; 8 bases fit TRBD1. Germline V gene sequence: CDR1 SEHNR, CDR2 FQNEAQ (reference sequence). V lost 5 bases to trimming and J lost 4 bases; unmatched junction nucleotides: 5. The length of the CDR3 is 14 residues. The CDR3 is CASSPRGLADTQYF. CDR3 nucleotides: TGTGCCAGCAGCCCCAGGGGGCTGGCAGATACGCAGTATTTT.

The chain links TRBV5-5 to TRBJ2-5, with TRBD2 matching over 9 bases. This CDR3 has 15 amino acids. V lost 0 bases, J lost 5 bases, and 5 bases stayed unmatched. Looked up from germline, CDR1 is SGHKS and CDR2 is YYEKEE (reference sequence). The CDR3 sequence: CASSLVSGRMETQYF. The CDR3 DNA is TGTGCCAGCAGCTTGGTTAGCGGGAGAATGGAGACCCAGTACTTC.

In its sample, this clonotype was seen a few times. J is TRBJ2-2 and V is TRBV5-1, with D possibly being TRBD2 (5 bases). Germline V lookup: CDR1 SGHRS, CDR2 YFSETQ. V gave up 2 bases and J gave up 5 bases, with 16 bases separating them. The CDR3 contains 16 residues. CDR3 in DNA: TGCGCCAGCAGCTTAGTCGGGGATCCAATAACCGGGGAGCTGTTTTTT. Amino acids: CASSLVGDPITGELFF.

This clonotype has just a few counts. In DNA form, the CDR3 reads TGTGCCAGCAGCTTTCCAGGGCTGCCGACCCAGTACTTC. Translation gives CASSFPGLPTQYF. The chain carries TRBV7-2 and TRBJ2-5; possibly TRBD1 for D (5 bases). The CDR3 is 13 amino acids. The germline V gene has CDR1 SGHTA and CDR2 FQGNSA. Trimming took off 3 bases at V and 7 bases at J, with 12 bases between the two ends.

This clonotype was observed a few times. The chain employs TRBV7-2 and TRBJ2-1; tentatively, D is TRBD1 or TRBD2 (5 bases each). This CDR3 comprises 15 residues. Trimming cost V 6 bases and J 5 bases, with 17 bases left between them. Germline V gene sequence: CDR1 SGHTA, CDR2 FQGNSA. This CDR3 reads CASRMGRVSNNEQFF. CDR3 in DNA: TGTGCCAGCAGAATGGGGCGGGTATCAAACAATGAGCAGTTCTTC.

This clonotype was detected a few times. The rearrangement joins TRBV6-5 to TRBJ2-5; 8 nucleotides match TRBD2. V was pared by 6 bases and J by 5 bases, with 11 bases of the junction left unmatched. The CDR3 is 15 residues long. Germline V CDR1 and CDR2: MNHEY, SVGAGI. The CDR3 is CASRAPGLEQETQYF. CDR3 in DNA: TGTGCCAGCAGGGCCCCGGGACTAGAACAGGAGACCCAGTACTTC.

In its sample, this clonotype was seen a few times. One end of the junction is discordant with germline, which a read error may explain. The chain employs TRBV18 and TRBJ1-1; D gene ambiguous. In germline, CDR1 is KGHSH, CDR2 LQKENI. This CDR3 contains 16 residues. The CDR3 bases are TGTGCCAGCTCTTTCCCTACCTCCGCTCCGAACGCTGAAGCTTTCTTT. This translates into CASSFPTSAPNAEAFF.

This clonotype showed up many times. The chain uses TRBV12-3 or TRBV12-4 and TRBJ2-7; tentatively, D is TRBD1 (8 bases). Trimming left V 6 bases short and J 2 bases short, with 20 bases between. This CDR3 is built from 16 residues. CDR3 sequence (DNA): TGTGCCAGCAGCCGCAACAGGGGGGGAAGTACCTACGAGCAGTACTTC. It encodes CASSRNRGGSTYEQYF.

This clonotype was observed a few times. This sequence joins TRBV18 and TRBJ2-7; D perhaps matches TRBD2 (5 bases). Between the trimmed V and J ends, which lost 5 bases and 7 bases, there was a span of 9 bases. This CDR3 has 11 residues. Germline CDR1 KGHSH, CDR2 LQKENI. Written as DNA, the CDR3 is TGTGCCAGCTCATCGAGCGGTGAGCAGTACTTC. Translation: CASSSSGEQYF. Full variable domain (outside the CDR3, taken from reference TRBV18 and TRBJ2-7): NAGVMQNPRHLVRRRGQEARLRCSPMKGHSHVYWYRQLPEEGLKFMVYLQKENIIDESGMPKERFSAEFPKEGPSILRIQQVVRGDSAAYFCASSSSGEQYFGPGTRLTVT.

The V gene is TRBV18, the J gene TRBJ2-7; D is unclear. The V and J ends lost 0 bases and 5 bases respectively, with 14 bases between them. Germline CDR1 reads KGHSH; CDR2 reads LQKENI. This CDR3 spans 15 amino acids. The CDR3 is CASSPPSLFANEQYF. The CDR3 DNA follows: TGTGCCAGCTCACCACCGTCACTCTTCGCTAACGAGCAGTACTTC.

V and J are TRBV20-1 and TRBJ2-2; no reliable D call. The germline V gene has CDR1 DFQATT and CDR2 SNEGSKA (reference sequence). Trimming took 3 bases from V and 0 from J, leaving 5 bases between them. The CDR3 is 13 amino acids. CDR3 protein: CSASRSNTGELFF. Written as DNA, the CDR3 is TGCAGTGCTAGTAGGTCGAACACCGGGGAGCTGTTTTTT.

A few counts support this clonotype. J is TRBJ2-7 and V is TRBV7-9; possibly TRBD1 or TRBD2 for D (7 bases each). This CDR3 is built from 15 residues. Germline CDR1 is SEHNR and CDR2 is FQNEAQ (reference sequence). The V end lost 5 bases, the J end lost 5 bases, and 19 bases lay between the germline ends. CDR3 region: CASSPRGRVGNEQYF. In DNA, the CDR3 is TGTGCCAGCAGCCCCAGGGGGAGGGTTGGGAACGAGCAGTACTTC.

The CDR3 sequence: CASSLTGTAREQYF. DNA of the CDR3: TGTGCCAGCAGCTTAACCGGGACGGCGAGGGAGCAGTACTTC. V usage is TRBV11-3 and J usage is TRBJ2-7; perhaps D is TRBD1 or TRBD2 (5 bases each). The V and J ends lost 2 bases and 7 bases respectively, with 15 bases between them. The germline CDR1 and CDR2 sequences are SGHNT and YENEEA. The CDR3 totals 14 residues.

This rearrangement joins TRBV20-1 to TRBJ2-7; D unresolved. Trimming left V 3 bases short and J 3 bases short, with 9 bases between. The CDR3 covers 12 residues. Germline CDR1 is DFQATT and CDR2 is SNEGSKA (reference sequence). CDR3 region: CSASDIHYEQYF. The CDR3 region has the DNA TGCAGTGCTAGCGACATACACTACGAGCAGTACTTC.

This clonotype was recorded a few times. The chain is built from TRBV7-8 and TRBJ2-2; possible D gene TRBD1, 5 bases. Trimming shortened V by 3 bases and J by 6 bases, and 8 bases separated the two germline ends. Germline V gene sequence: CDR1 SGHVS, CDR2 FQNEAQ. This CDR3 has 13 amino acids. CDR3 bases: TGTGCCAGCAGCTTCAGGGCGTCCGGGGAGCTGTTTTTT. This sequence encodes CASSFRASGELFF.

The chain is built from TRBV12-3 or TRBV12-4 and TRBJ1-1, with 8 bases fitting TRBD1. V lost 6 bases to trimming and J lost 0 bases; unmatched junction nucleotides: 6. The CDR3 runs to 15 residues. CDR3 DNA: TGTGCCAGCAGAGGACAGGGAAGGATGAACACTGAAGCTTTCTTT. Its translation is CASRGQGRMNTEAFF.

This clonotype occurred a few times. The chain links TRBV7-2 to TRBJ2-3; possible D gene TRBD2, 6 bases. The V and J ends lost 5 bases and 4 bases respectively, with 19 bases between them. CDR1 is SGHTA and CDR2 is FQGNSA in the germline V gene. CDR3 length equals 16 residues. Written as DNA, the CDR3 is TGTGCCAGCAGCGATAGCCGGGGGAAACATTCAGATACGCAGTATTTT. Amino acid sequence: CASSDSRGKHSDTQYF. The full variable domain, rest sourced from reference TRBV7-2 and TRBJ2-3, is GAGVSQSPSNKVTEKGKDVELRCDPISGHTALYWYRQSLGQGLEFLIYFQGNSAPDKSGLPSDRFSAERTGGSVSTLTIQRTQQEDSAVYLCASSDSRGKHSDTQYFGPGTRLTVL.

Many counts were recorded for this clonotype. The chain combines TRBV15 with TRBJ1-2; tentative D call: TRBD1 (5 bases). CDR3 size: 14 residues. Germline V gives CDR1 LNHNV, CDR2 YYDKDF (reference sequence). The V end lost 4 bases, the J end lost 0 bases, and 9 bases lay between the germline ends. CDR3 loop: CATSTRQSNYGYTF. In DNA, the CDR3 is TGTGCCACCAGCACTAGACAGTCTAACTATGGCTACACCTTC.

This clonotype was seen a handful of times. The chain is built from TRBV6-2 or TRBV6-3 and TRBJ2-1; perhaps TRBD2 as D (6 bases). The germline CDR1 and CDR2 sequences are MNHEY and SVGEGT. There are 12 residues in the CDR3. Trimming shortened V by 6 bases and J by 12 bases, and 15 bases separated the two germline ends. The DNA for the CDR3 is TGTGCCAGCAGACTGGGGACTGAGGCGCAGTTCTTC. As protein: CASRLGTEAQFF.

The chain recombines TRBV15 with TRBJ1-1; D is unclear. Germline assignment: CDR1 LNHNV and CDR2 YYDKDF (reference sequence). The V end was cut by 0 bases, the J end by 0 bases, with 5 bases between. The CDR3 extends over 14 amino acids. In DNA form, the CDR3 reads TGTGCCACCAGCAGAGAACAAATGAACACTGAAGCTTTCTTT. This codes for CATSREQMNTEAFF.

This clonotype was seen more than once but under ten times. The chain is built from TRBV6-2 or TRBV6-3 and TRBJ2-2; 7 nucleotides match TRBD1. The CDR3 is 17 amino acids. After removal of 6 bases from V and 4 bases from J, the junction contained 14 bases not matched to a gene. The germline gives CDR1 MNHEY, CDR2 SVGEGT. CDR3 nucleotide sequence: TGTGCCAGCAGCCCCACAGGGGTGGGCTTCGGCACCGGGGAGCTGTTTTTT. Its protein is CASSPTGVGFGTGELFF.

This clonotype occurred a few times. This chain links TRBV7-2 with TRBJ2-3; weak D call: TRBD2 (6 bases). This CDR3 region has 13 residues. Deletions cut 2 bases from V and 8 bases from J, with 11 bases between. Germline values: CDR1 SGHTA, CDR2 FQGNSA. As DNA, the CDR3 is TGTGCCAGCAGCTTAACCCCCGGGGGTACGCAGTATTTT. It encodes CASSLTPGGTQYF.

In this sample, this clonotype turned up a few times. The chain carries TRBV20-1 and TRBJ2-1; 9 positions agree with TRBD1. Trimming cost V 4 bases and J 7 bases; bases outside gene matches: 11. The germline CDR1 and CDR2 sequences are DFQATT and SNEGSKA (reference sequence). There are 15 residues in the CDR3. DNA of the CDR3: TGCAGTGCTATAACCGCCGGGACAGGGACAAATGAGCAGTTCTTC. This encodes CSAITAGTGTNEQFF.

Only a few counts were recorded for this clonotype. The V gene is TRBV12-3 or TRBV12-4, the J gene TRBJ1-5; D possibly corresponds to TRBD1 (6 bases). The CDR3 loop spans 15 amino acids. The V end was cut by 6 bases, the J end by 7 bases, with 19 bases between. Here the CDR3 DNA reads TGTGCCAGCAGATCAAAGGGGGGGGGTAAACAGCCCCAGCATTTT. It translates to CASRSKGGGKQPQHF.

The V and J genes are TRBV7-2 and TRBJ2-1; TRBD2 matches 8 bases. The CDR3 is made up of 15 amino acids. From germline, CDR1 is SGHTA and CDR2 FQGNSA. The V gene end was trimmed by 5 bases and the J gene end by 6 bases; junction bases not matched to a gene: 9. The CDR3 spells CASSQTGTRVNEQFF. In DNA, the CDR3 is TGTGCCAGCAGCCAAACCGGGACTAGGGTCAATGAGCAGTTCTTC.

The chain couples TRBV6-2 or TRBV6-3 to TRBJ1-1; D might be TRBD1 (6 bases). Germline CDR1 is MNHEY and CDR2 is SVGEGT. Deletions cut 7 bases from V and 1 base from J, with 13 bases between. The length of the CDR3 is 14 residues. DNA for the CDR3: TGTGCCAGCACCAACAGGGTGTCGAACACTGAAGCTTTCTTT. Encoded protein: CASTNRVSNTEAFF.

This clonotype came up many times. V usage is TRBV6-2 or TRBV6-3 and J usage is TRBJ2-7, with TRBD2 matching over 13 bases. V shed 6 bases and J 0 bases; nucleotides not matched to a gene: 5. CDR3 length: 16 residues. Germline V gene lookup returns CDR1 MNHEY and CDR2 SVGEGT. Here the CDR3 reads CASSVGLAGISYEQYF. The CDR3 DNA reads as TGTGCCAGCAGCGTGGGACTAGCGGGGATCTCCTACGAGCAGTACTTC.

The table lists this clonotype with a few counts. The CDR3 loop reads CASMFAGANVLTF. The CDR3 coding sequence is TGTGCCAGCATGTTTGCTGGGGCCAACGTCCTGACTTTC. The genes are TRBV7-9 and TRBJ2-6; no clear D gene. V lost 7 bases and J lost 2, with 6 bases in between. CDR3 length: 13 amino acids. Germline V gives CDR1 SEHNR, CDR2 FQNEAQ (reference sequence).

There are a few counts of this clonotype. The chain employs TRBV10-1 and TRBJ1-2; D may be TRBD1 (6 bases). The CDR3 sequence is 14 residues long. Trimming pared 5 bases from V and 3 bases from J, leaving 13 bases between. Germline V gene data show CDR1 as WNHNN and CDR2 as SYGVQD (reference sequence). CDR3 nucleotides: TGCGCCAGCAGTCAGGGGAAGCGGGACTATGGCTACACCTTC. Translating gives CASSQGKRDYGYTF.

The count of this clonotype is one. Germline is not matched at one junction end, which may reflect a read error. V is TRBV20-1 and J is TRBJ2-2; 8 bases are a match to TRBD1. The CDR3 totals 13 residues. Per the germline V gene, CDR1 is DFQATT and CDR2 is SNEGSKA (reference sequence). The DNA for the CDR3 is TGCAGTACTAGACGACAGGGGAACGGGGAGCTGTTTTTT. The encoded protein is CSTRRQGNGELFF.

This clonotype was observed a few times. The rearrangement links TRBV13 to TRBJ2-3, with TRBD1 matching over 9 bases. V trimming: 5 bases; J trimming: 5 bases; junction bases outside the gene matches: 5. This CDR3 is built from 14 residues. Germline assignment: CDR1 PRHDT and CDR2 FYEKMQ (reference sequence). CDR3 DNA sequence: TGTGCCAGCAGCCTGGGACAGGGCTTAGATACGCAGTATTTT. Amino acids: CASSLGQGLDTQYF.